This T cell receptor beta chain is from a study of a mutant IDH1 vaccine in newly diagnosed glioma. Background on the study: The initiation of vaccination occurred 4-6 weeks after radiotherapy alone, or with temozolomide cycles. Patients were pretreated with radiotherapy, temozolomide, or both, mostly both.

The protocol was immunoSEQ multiplex PCR, while the TCRdb copy is restricted to in-frame clones and leaves out a portion. The sample shows 50,000 to 65,000 clones, roughly 61% of them seen only once. V was clipped by 1 base and J by 0 bases, with 10 bases between them. There are 16 residues in the CDR3. CDR1 and CDR2 (germline): SEHNR, FQNEAQ (reference sequence). Indicated time point: week 47, end of study. Vaccination used 300 ug of mutant IDH1 20-mer peptide per dose, with topical imiquimod. For this clone: Its antigen is not identified.

This sample comprised peripheral blood mononuclear cells (PBMCs), obtained from a glioma patient whose treatment included an IDH1 peptide vaccine. The V gene is TRBV7-9, the J gene TRBJ2-1; no clear D. This clonotype originated in a man aged 35 to 55 with glioma. Some clones in this sample may be carry-over from other donors' samples. The CDR3 DNA reads TGTGCCAGCAGCTTAGTGCCGGCAAGCTCCTACAATGAGCAGTTCTTC. It is translated as CASSLVPASSYNEQFF.